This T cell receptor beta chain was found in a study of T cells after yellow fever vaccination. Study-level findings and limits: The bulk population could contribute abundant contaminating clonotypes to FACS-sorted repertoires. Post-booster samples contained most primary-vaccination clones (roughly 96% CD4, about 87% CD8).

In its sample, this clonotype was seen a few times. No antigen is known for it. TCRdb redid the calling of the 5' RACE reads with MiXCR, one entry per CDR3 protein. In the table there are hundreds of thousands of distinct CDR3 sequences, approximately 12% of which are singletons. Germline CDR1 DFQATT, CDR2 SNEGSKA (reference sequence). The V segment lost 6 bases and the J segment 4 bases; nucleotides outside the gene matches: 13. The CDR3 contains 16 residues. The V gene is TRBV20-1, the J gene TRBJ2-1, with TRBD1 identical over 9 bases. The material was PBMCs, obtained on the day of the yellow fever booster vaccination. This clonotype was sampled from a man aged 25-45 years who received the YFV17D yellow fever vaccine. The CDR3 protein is CSAPPPGQGAYNEQFF. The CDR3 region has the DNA TGCAGTGCCCCGCCGCCGGGACAGGGAGCTTACAATGAGCAGTTCTTC.